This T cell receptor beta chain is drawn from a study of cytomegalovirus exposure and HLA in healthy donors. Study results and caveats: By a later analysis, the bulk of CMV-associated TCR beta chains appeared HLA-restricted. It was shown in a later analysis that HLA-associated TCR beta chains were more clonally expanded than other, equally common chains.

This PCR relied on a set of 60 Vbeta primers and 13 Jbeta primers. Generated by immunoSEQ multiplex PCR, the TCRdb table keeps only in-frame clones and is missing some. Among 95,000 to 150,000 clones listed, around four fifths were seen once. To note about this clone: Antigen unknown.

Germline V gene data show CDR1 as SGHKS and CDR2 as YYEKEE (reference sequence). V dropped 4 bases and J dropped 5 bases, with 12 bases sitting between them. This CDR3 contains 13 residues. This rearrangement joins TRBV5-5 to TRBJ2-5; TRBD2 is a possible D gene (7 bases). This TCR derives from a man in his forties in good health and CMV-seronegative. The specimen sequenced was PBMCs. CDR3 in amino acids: CASSDGGRETQYF. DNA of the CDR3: TGTGCCAGCAGCGACGGGGGGCGGGAGACCCAGTACTTC. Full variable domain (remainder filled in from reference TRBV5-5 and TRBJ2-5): DAGVTQSPTHLIKTRGQQVTLRCSPISGHKSVSWYQQVLGQGPQFIFQYYEKEERGRGNFPDRFSARQFPNYSSELNVNALLLGDSALYLCASSDGGRETQYFGPGTRLLVL.